The present T cell receptor (beta chain) was sequenced within a study of blood T cell repertoires in COVID-19. Sequenced by immunoSEQ multiplex PCR; TCRdb stores in-frame clones only, minus some. The sample contains 110,000 or so clones, approximately 87% of which appear only once. Germline loops: CDR1 SEHNR, CDR2 FQNEAQ (reference sequence). CDR3 size: 15 residues. Trimming took off 5 bases at V and 2 bases at J, with 14 bases between the two ends. The sequence came from a man aged 65-85 years who had recovered from COVID-19. Material for sequencing was peripheral blood. This chain joins TRBV7-9 and TRBJ2-3; D unresolved. CDR3 region: CASSLHPTVTDTQYF. The CDR3 coding sequence is TGTGCCAGCAGCCTCCACCCGACTGTCACAGATACGCAGTATTTT.